This T cell receptor beta chain comes out of a study of blood T cell repertoires in COVID-19. Study details: Some COVID-19 samples were acute and others convalescent; all came from the United States, Italy and Spain. The analysed material was cDNA or gDNA that came from T cells, B-cell-depleted T cells, or PBMCs.

Each participant's cohort was designated according to participant-reported clinical history. Recovered status in Cohort 3 required two negative PCRs, clearance, or symptom resolution. CDR3 length: 16 residues. The V and J ends lost 4 bases and 1 base respectively, with 16 bases between them. Germline lookup yields CDR1 GTSNPN and CDR2 SVGIG (reference sequence). TCRdb's table, derived via immunoSEQ multiplex PCR, lists solely in-frame clones and lacks some. The sample yields 210,000 or so clones, more than 80% seen once. Only a few counts were recorded for this clone. Specimen: PBMCs or T cells enriched from blood (not recorded which). The TCR originated in a man between 60 and 75 years old who had recovered from COVID-19. This chain uses TRBV30 with TRBJ2-2, with a tentative D call TRBD1 (6 bases). The CDR3 nucleotides read TGTGCCTGGATGGGCGCCGGGACACGGAACACCGGGGAGCTGTTTTTT. It specifies CAWMGAGTRNTGELFF.